One and the same sample provided the 15 T cell receptor beta chains below, sequenced in a study of blood T cell repertoires in COVID-19. Only in-frame clones appear in the TCRdb table, and some are missing; sequencing was by immunoSEQ multiplex PCR. The repertoire consists of about 380,000 clones, with more than 75% occurring once and the leading ten covering about 1.2%. What was sequenced was PBMCs or T cells enriched from blood (not recorded which). These receptors originate from a woman aged 18-29 years who had recovered from COVID-19.

The chain recombines TRBV10-3 with TRBJ1-3; 9 nucleotides line up with TRBD1. Germline CDR1 reads ENHRY; CDR2 reads SYGVKD. V dropped 2 bases and J dropped 4; count of bases not matched to a gene: 9. The CDR3 covers 17 residues. CDR3 loop: CAISEILTGGSGNTIYF. In nucleotides, the CDR3 is TGTGCCATCAGTGAGATTCTTACAGGGGGCTCCGGAAACACCATATATTTT.

The chain couples TRBV7-2 to TRBJ1-6, with D unclear. Deletions cut 2 bases from V and 7 bases from J, with 9 bases between. CDR3 length: 14 residues. CDR1 and CDR2 (germline): SGHTA, FQGNSA. This chain's CDR3 is CASSLSGRNSPLHF. Written as DNA, the CDR3 is TGTGCCAGCAGCTTAAGCGGCAGGAATTCACCCCTCCACTTT.

CDR3 bases: TGTGCCAGCAGCCAAGATCCTACCGGGGAGCTGTTTTTT. Translation gives CASSQDPTGELFF. This sequence joins TRBV3-1 (or the pseudogene TRBV3-2) and TRBJ2-2; D uncertain. The V gene's germline CDR1 is LGHDT and CDR2 YNNKEL (reference sequence). This CDR3 has 13 amino acids. Trimming removed 0 bases at V and 5 bases at J, with 4 bases between.

The J gene is TRBJ1-5, the V gene TRBV24-1, with D tentatively TRBD1 (5 bases). Germline V gene lookup returns CDR1 KGHDR and CDR2 SFDVKD. The CDR3 runs 17 residues. The V and J ends lost 4 bases and 4 bases respectively, with 19 bases between them. In DNA form, the CDR3 reads TGTGCCACCAGTGAAGTGGGGGGGAGGGACCCAAATCAGCCCCAGCATTTT. Its translation is CATSEVGGRDPNQPQHF.

The chain uses TRBV4-1 and TRBJ1-3; D call uncertain. Between the trimmed V and J ends, which lost 1 base and 1 base, there was a span of 11 bases. The CDR3 totals 16 residues. Germline CDR1 MGHRA, CDR2 YSYEKL. Written as DNA, the CDR3 is TGCGCCAGCAGCCAAGGACCCGGGATATCTGGAAACACCATATATTTT. It specifies CASSQGPGISGNTIYF.

This clone has just a few counts. This chain joins TRBV6-5 and TRBJ1-1, with a possible D match to TRBD1 (6 bases). V was shortened by 5 bases and J by 1 base, with 14 bases between the two germline ends. This CDR3 contains 15 residues. CDR1 is MNHEY and CDR2 is SVGAGI in the germline V gene. CDR3 in amino acids: CASSKYREKNTEAFF. The CDR3 coding sequence is TGTGCCAGCAGTAAATACAGGGAGAAGAACACTGAAGCTTTCTTT.

The V call is TRBV7-2, the J call TRBJ1-3; D uncertain. The CDR3 has 17 residues. The V gene's germline CDR1 is SGHTA and CDR2 FQGNSA. V lost 5 bases, J lost 4 bases, and 21 bases lay in between. DNA of the CDR3: TGTGCCAGCAGCCCGCCGGGGAAATCGCTTTCCGGAAACACCATATATTTT. This translates into CASSPPGKSLSGNTIYF.

This clone was seen only once. The V and J genes are TRBV6-5 and TRBJ2-3; D might be TRBD2 (5 bases). This CDR3 region has 15 residues. Germline-derived CDR1 and CDR2 are MNHEY and SVGAGI. Trimming stripped 11 bases from V and 0 bases from J, with 18 bases between. The CDR3 sequence is CAGKQRRTSTDTQYF. The CDR3 region has the DNA TGTGCCGGCAAACAGCGGCGAACGAGCACAGATACGCAGTATTTT.

The chain carries TRBV7-2 and TRBJ2-7; D perhaps matches TRBD1 (5 bases). This CDR3 has 13 amino acids. In germline, CDR1 is SGHTA, CDR2 FQGNSA. Trimming cost V 1 base and J 5 bases, with 9 bases left between them. DNA of the CDR3: TGTGCCAGCAGCTTAGGACAGTGGAACGAGCAGTACTTC. The encoded protein is CASSLGQWNEQYF.

This rearrangement joins TRBV23-1 to TRBJ1-5, with D maybe TRBD1 (6 bases). TRBV23-1 is filed as an ORF, its function uncertain. The CDR3 contains 13 residues. Trimming took off 4 bases at V and 6 bases at J, with 10 bases between the two ends. CDR3 in amino acids: CASSLQGPQPQHF. CDR3 in DNA: TGCGCCAGCAGTCTACAGGGTCCTCAGCCCCAGCATTTT.

The chain has TRBV9 and TRBJ1-2; a possible D gene is TRBD1 (6 bases). Trimming removed 0 bases at V and 2 bases at J, with 11 bases between. Germline CDR1 SGDLS, CDR2 YYNGEE. This CDR3 comprises 15 residues. DNA for the CDR3: TGTGCCAGCAGCGTAGCGTGGCAGGGGAACTATGGCTACACCTTC. This sequence encodes CASSVAWQGNYGYTF.

The chain recombines TRBV28 with TRBJ1-5, with D tentatively TRBD1 (6 bases). This CDR3 comprises 13 residues. Germline CDR1 reads MDHEN; CDR2 reads SYDVKM. Trimming removed 5 bases at V and 3 bases at J, with 8 bases between. The CDR3 spells CASSGQTNQPQHF. The CDR3 DNA follows: TGTGCCAGCAGTGGACAGACCAATCAGCCCCAGCATTTT. The full variable domain, completed using reference TRBV28 and TRBJ1-5, is DVKVTQSSRYLVKRTGEKVFLECVQDMDHENMFWYRQDPGLGLRLIYFSYDVKMKEKGDIPEGYSVSREKKERFSLILESASTNQTSMYLCASSGQTNQPQHFGDGTRLSIL.

The CDR3 DNA is TGCAGCGCCATTAGCTTACTGCGACTTAGCATGAACACTGAAGCTTTCTTT. As protein: CSAISLLRLSMNTEAFF. The chain carries TRBV29-1 and TRBJ1-1; no clear D gene. The CDR3 contains 17 residues. The germline CDR1 and CDR2 sequences are SQVTM and ANQGSEA. Trimming shortened V by 7 bases and J by 0 bases, and 24 bases separated the two germline ends.

This sequence joins TRBV6-5 and TRBJ1-3, with D perhaps matching TRBD1 (6 bases). The CDR3 consists of 15 residues. The germline CDR1 and CDR2 sequences are MNHEY and SVGAGI. Between the trimmed V and J ends, which lost 5 bases and 8 bases, there was a span of 19 bases. The CDR3 sequence is CASSTTGSVVDTIYF. The CDR3 DNA reads TGTGCCAGCAGTACCACAGGGTCGGTCGTGGACACCATATATTTT.

V is TRBV7-9 and J is TRBJ1-5; 8 bases line up with TRBD1. Unmatched junction bases numbered 7, after V lost 11 bases and J lost 7 bases. From germline, CDR1 is SEHNR and CDR2 FQNEAQ (reference sequence). The CDR3 spans 12 residues. CDR3 DNA: TGTGCCTCTCAGACAGGGGAACAGCCCCAGCATTTT. Translated, it gives CASQTGEQPQHF.